The present entry profiles one T cell receptor (beta chain) with its context. Using immunoSEQ multiplex PCR, the repertoire was profiled, and TCRdb retains in-frame clones only, with some absent. The table has 75,000 to 100,000 clones, about nine tenths seen once; the top ten hold around 3%. The sample originates from a study of control samples from healthy donors and cancer patients. The ends lost 5 bases at V and 3 bases at J; junction bases unmatched: 1. The CDR3 totals 12 residues. CDR1 and CDR2 (germline): SNHLY, FYNNEI. This TCR was recovered from a human donor in good health. The donor label of this sample is uncertain. The sequencing sample was made of blood. The chain is built from TRBV2 and TRBJ2-7, with TRBD2 matching 7 bases. Written as DNA, the CDR3 is TGTGCCAGCAGTAGGACTAGCTACGAGCAGTACGTC. Its protein product is CASSRTSYEQYV.